Each of the 18 T cell receptor beta chains below was sequenced from the same sample in a study of T cell repertoires in cytomegalovirus infection. No antigen has been assigned to these receptors. TCRdb used MiXCR to reprocess the reads, holding one entry per CDR3 protein. The data show 570,000 or so distinct CDR3 sequences, roughly 42% seen once. The source was cultured PBMCs, collected from culture after CMV antigen stimulation. These receptors all come from a human donor in good health (CMV status not recorded). Some clones in this sample may be carry-over from other donors' samples.

The rearrangement joins TRBV6-1 to TRBJ1-1; D unclear. In germline, CDR1 is MNHNS, CDR2 SASEGT. Trimming removed 6 bases from V and 1 base from J, with 15 bases in between. CDR3 length: 15 amino acids. The CDR3: CASSVTLWANTEAFF. The DNA of the CDR3 is TGTGCCAGCAGCGTAACCTTATGGGCGAACACTGAAGCTTTCTTT.

V usage is TRBV30 and J usage is TRBJ1-1; tentative D call: TRBD1 (6 bases). The CDR3 sequence is 13 residues long. Trimming shortened V by 5 bases and J by 2 bases, and 12 bases separated the two germline ends. Germline V lookup: CDR1 GTSNPN, CDR2 SVGIG (reference sequence). The CDR3 protein is CAWGQRSNTEAFF. The CDR3 coding sequence is TGTGCCTGGGGACAGAGAAGTAACACTGAAGCTTTCTTT. Full variable domain (missing parts from reference TRBV30 and TRBJ1-1): SQTIHQWPATLVQPVGSPLSLECTVEGTSNPNLYWYRQAAGRGLQLLFYSVGIGQISSEVPQNLSASRPQDRQFILSSKKLLLSDSGFYLCAWGQRSNTEAFFGQGTRLTVV.

The chain has TRBV12-3 or TRBV12-4 and TRBJ1-4, with 8 bases fitting TRBD1. CDR3 length: 14 amino acids. With 5 bases clipped from V and 7 bases from J, the junction kept 6 bases outside the gene matches. CDR3 loop: CASSLQGELEKLFF. The CDR3 DNA reads TGTGCCAGCAGTCTACAGGGGGAACTTGAAAAACTGTTTTTT.

This clonotype has only a few counts. The V call is TRBV12-3 or TRBV12-4, the J call TRBJ2-3; 10 bases are a match to TRBD2. Losses at the gene ends were 3 bases for V and 4 bases for J; bases not matched to a gene: 4. CDR3 length: 15 amino acids. The CDR3 sequence: CASSLLTSGADTQYF. The CDR3 region has the DNA TGTGCCAGCAGTTTGCTTACTAGCGGGGCAGATACGCAGTATTTT.

This clonotype was picked up a small number of times. V gene TRBV14 combines with J gene TRBJ1-4, with D possibly matching TRBD1 (5 bases). Germline V lookup: CDR1 SGHDN, CDR2 FVKESK. The CDR3 contains 17 residues. Trimming took 5 bases from V and 0 from J, leaving 16 bases between them. The CDR3 DNA is TGTGCCAGCAGCTTACGGGGCGGGATTGCAACTAATGAAAAACTGTTTTTT. Translating gives CASSLRGGIATNEKLFF.

This clonotype has just one count. The rearrangement links TRBV27 to TRBJ2-1, with D possibly matching TRBD2 (6 bases). The germline gives CDR1 MNHEY, CDR2 SMNVEV (reference sequence). CDR3 length equals 16 residues. The V end lost 5 bases, the J end lost 3 bases, and 17 bases lay between the germline ends. Written as DNA, the CDR3 is TGTGCCAGCAGTCCGACGGCGAGCGGGCGCTACAATGAGCAGTTCTTC. Its translation: CASSPTASGRYNEQFF.

This clonotype was observed a few times. The genes are TRBV7-8 and TRBJ2-5, with TRBD2 matching over 11 bases. The CDR3 totals 16 residues. The germline gives CDR1 SGHVS, CDR2 FQNEAQ. The J segment lost 5 bases and the V segment lost 1 base, leaving 6 bases of the junction unmatched. CDR3 sequence reads: CASSLEASGRKETQYF. The CDR3 DNA is TGTGCCAGCAGCTTAGAGGCTAGCGGGAGGAAGGAGACCCAGTACTTC.

The chain combines TRBV5-1 with TRBJ2-1, with a tentative D call TRBD2 (6 bases). This CDR3 has 14 amino acids. With 3 bases removed from V and 8 bases from J, the gap between germline ends came to 15 bases. Germline V gene lookup returns CDR1 SGHRS and CDR2 YFSETQ. CDR3 in DNA: TGCGCCAGCAGCTCGGGGACTCGAACCGATGAGCAGTTCTTC. Its translation is CASSSGTRTDEQFF.

The CDR3 protein is CASSATGFSTDTQYF. DNA for the CDR3: TGCGCCAGCAGCGCCACAGGGTTTAGCACAGATACGCAGTATTTT. The V and J genes are TRBV4-1 and TRBJ2-3; a weak D match, TRBD1 (6 bases). Looked up from germline, CDR1 is MGHRA and CDR2 is YSYEKL. Trimming shortened V by 5 bases and J by 0 bases, and 12 bases separated the two germline ends. The length of the CDR3 is 15 residues.

This clonotype has a handful of counts. The chain recombines TRBV4-1 with TRBJ2-7; 8 bases match TRBD1. The CDR3 covers 15 residues. The V gene's germline CDR1 is MGHRA and CDR2 YSYEKL. J lost 6 bases, V lost 0 bases, and 7 bases had no gene match. This CDR3 reads CASSQDKGQDFEQYF. Written as DNA, the CDR3 is TGCGCCAGCAGCCAAGATAAGGGACAGGACTTCGAGCAGTACTTC.

J is TRBJ2-4 and V is TRBV19; TRBD1 matches at 7 bases. Germline V lookup: CDR1 LNHDA, CDR2 SQIVND (reference sequence). After removal of 5 bases from V and 6 bases from J, the junction contained 13 bases not matched to a gene. The CDR3 has 16 residues. The CDR3 is CASSPYRGPSGNIQYF. Written as DNA, the CDR3 is TGTGCCAGTAGTCCCTACAGGGGCCCCTCAGGAAACATTCAGTACTTC.

This clonotype was counted a few times. The chain uses TRBV20-1 and TRBJ1-5; D gene ambiguous. This CDR3 is 14 amino acids long. V gave up 3 bases and J gave up 5 bases, with 14 bases separating them. Germline CDR1 and CDR2: DFQATT and SNEGSKA (reference sequence). The DNA for the CDR3 is TGCAGTGCTAGTCTAGGGTTCGTAGATCAGCCCCAGCATTTT. As protein: CSASLGFVDQPQHF.

The CDR3 bases are TGTGCCAGCAGCCCAAAACTAGCGGGGGGCTACAATGAGCAGTTCTTC. Translation: CASSPKLAGGYNEQFF. J is TRBJ2-1 and V is TRBV7-9, with 12 bases fitting TRBD2. The CDR3 runs to 16 residues. Losses at the gene ends were 5 bases for V and 3 bases for J; bases not matched to a gene: 5. Germline V lookup: CDR1 SEHNR, CDR2 FQNEAQ (reference sequence).

This clonotype occurred a few times. This chain uses TRBV7-6 with TRBJ2-7; D ambiguous. CDR1 and CDR2 (germline): SGHVS, FNYEAQ. CDR3 size: 13 residues. Trimming cost V 3 bases and J 6 bases, with 12 bases left between them. The CDR3 loop is CASSFEAPAEQYF. CDR3 coding DNA: TGTGCCAGCAGCTTTGAGGCCCCGGCCGAGCAGTACTTC.

This clonotype showed up just a few times. V gene TRBV11-2 combines with J gene TRBJ2-7; TRBD1 aligns across 7 bases. V shed 0 bases, J shed 0 bases, and the junction held 2 bases outside the gene matches. The CDR3 runs 15 residues. Germline V gene data show CDR1 as SGHAT and CDR2 as FQNNGV. CDR3 region: CASSLDSGGSYEQYF. CDR3 coding DNA: TGTGCCAGCAGCTTAGACTCAGGGGGCTCCTACGAGCAGTACTTC.

This clonotype has only a few counts. The chain joins TRBV6-1 to TRBJ2-5, with D uncertain. CDR3 length: 15 amino acids. The germline V gene has CDR1 MNHNS and CDR2 SASEGT. Between the trimmed V and J ends, which lost 4 bases and 1 base, there was a span of 13 bases. Written as DNA, the CDR3 is TGTGCCAGCAGTGGAGAATTAGGGTTCCAAGAGACCCAGTACTTC. Translated, it gives CASSGELGFQETQYF.

The chain is built from TRBV25-1 and TRBJ2-5; 9 nucleotides line up with TRBD2. The CDR3 runs to 15 residues. The ends lost 2 bases at V and 3 bases at J; junction bases unmatched: 4. Germline V lookup: CDR1 MGHDK, CDR2 SYGVNS. For the CDR3, the DNA is TGTGCCAGCAGTGAACTTAGCGGGAGTAAAGAGACCCAGTACTTC. Its translation is CASSELSGSKETQYF.

The chain links TRBV7-9 to TRBJ1-2, with D perhaps matching TRBD1 (5 bases). Trimming left V 5 bases short and J 7 bases short, with 11 bases between. The CDR3 has 12 amino acids. Germline loops: CDR1 SEHNR, CDR2 FQNEAQ (reference sequence). The CDR3 bases are TGTGCCAGCAGCATCGCAGGGTCTGGCTACACCTTC. It encodes CASSIAGSGYTF.